This T cell receptor (beta chain) was documented in a study of blood T cell repertoires in COVID-19. For the study at large: Material from acute and convalescent COVID-19 was sourced from the United States, Italy and Spain. Sources were T cells, B-cell-depleted T cells, or PBMCs; the material itself was cDNA or gDNA.

Original processing notes: Nucleated cell number was recorded as an estimate derived from reference gene primer amplification. Here immunoSEQ multiplex PCR was the method, and the copy in TCRdb shows in-frame clones only, minus some. The DNA was the basis for D and trimming; V, J and clone size are from that table. The table lists 250,000 to 300,000 clones, about 88% of them singletons. The CDR3 sequence is 12 residues long. Germline CDR1 is MDHEN and CDR2 is SYDVKM. The V and J ends lost 2 bases and 13 bases, in that order; junction bases with no gene match: 1. Sequencing was performed on peripheral blood. V is TRBV28 and J is TRBJ1-6, with 8 bases matching TRBD1. The clonotype comes from a woman aged 55 to 70 with acute or convalescent COVID-19. The CDR3 sequence is CASSLDRGPLHF. For the CDR3, the DNA is TGTGCCAGCAGTTTAGACAGGGGTCCCCTCCACTTT.